One sample yielded the 29 T cell receptor beta chains listed below, sequenced in a study of siplizumab effects on memory and regulatory T cells. Repertoires were generated with immunoSEQ multiplex PCR, while TCRdb's copy carries only in-frame clones and drops some. The profile covers 85,000 to 95,000 clones, with 90% to 95% appearing a single time and 0.3% taken by the ten largest. The sample was non-Treg CD4+ T cells sorted from blood. The receptors were gathered from a human donor in good health.

The chain recombines TRBV4-1 with TRBJ1-1; unclear D gene. This CDR3 contains 13 residues. From germline, CDR1 is MGHRA and CDR2 YSYEKL. The germline V and J ends were trimmed by 0 bases and 11 bases, with 13 bases remaining between them. This CDR3 is CASSQEVAYRAFF. The CDR3 region has the DNA TGCGCCAGCAGCCAAGAAGTTGCCTATCGGGCTTTCTTT.

The chain recombines TRBV6-1 with TRBJ2-3; 10 bases line up with TRBD1. The germline gives CDR1 MNHNS, CDR2 SASEGT. V was clipped by 9 bases and J by 4 bases; unmatched bases: 7. This CDR3 has 14 amino acids. The DNA for the CDR3 is TGTGCCAGTGAGGACAGGGGGACATCAGATACGCAGTATTTT. Translation: CASEDRGTSDTQYF.

The chain uses TRBV21-1 and TRBJ2-4; the table's D call of TRBD2 was not tested on the DNA. TRBV21-1 is a pseudogene locus. This CDR3 is 12 amino acids long. Here the CDR3 DNA reads TGTGCCAGCAGCAACTGTAAAAACATTCAGTACTTC. It translates to CASSNCKNIQYF.

This chain links TRBV27 with TRBJ1-2; 10 bases are a match to TRBD1. The CDR3 has 14 residues. Germline assignment: CDR1 MNHEY and CDR2 SMNVEV (reference sequence). The trim removed 6 bases at V and 4 bases at J, leaving 5 bases unmatched. The CDR3 bases are TGTGCCAGCAGCCGGGACAGGGGATTCTATGGCTACACCTTC. Its protein is CASSRDRGFYGYTF.

J is TRBJ2-4 and V is TRBV7-3; D may match TRBD1 or TRBD2 (5 bases each). CDR3 length equals 20 residues. V shed 5 bases and J shed 0 bases, with 26 bases lying between them. Per germline, CDR1 SGHTA and CDR2 FQGTGA. This CDR3 is CASSAQSIGGPALAKNIQYF. In DNA form, the CDR3 reads TGTGCCAGCAGCGCACAATCGATTGGGGGACCGGCTTTAGCCAAAAACATTCAGTACTTC.

The chain combines TRBV5-4 with TRBJ2-3, with a tentative D call TRBD2 (7 bases). Germline V gives CDR1 SGHNT, CDR2 YYREEE (reference sequence). Trimming cost V 6 bases and J 3 bases, with 17 bases left between them. The CDR3 length is 15 residues. The DNA of the CDR3 is TGTGCCAGCACTCCGGGGGGCAGGGGAACAGATACGCAGTATTTT. Its protein is CASTPGGRGTDTQYF.

The chain links TRBV6-5 to TRBJ1-2, with 8 bases identical to TRBD1. Germline assignment: CDR1 MNHEY and CDR2 SVGAGI. V was clipped by 6 bases and J by 4 bases; unmatched bases: 7. CDR3 length equals 14 residues. Written as DNA, the CDR3 is TGTGCCAGCAGGCCCGACAGGGGCATCTATGGCTACACCTTC. Its protein is CASRPDRGIYGYTF.

The chain is built from TRBV5-8 and TRBJ2-7; weak D call: TRBD2 (5 bases). The CDR3 loop spans 13 amino acids. V was clipped by 4 bases and J by 6 bases, with 14 bases between them. In germline, CDR1 is SGHTS, CDR2 YDEGEE. CDR3 sequence (DNA): TGTGCCAGCAGCCTGTTGGGTGGAGGCGAGCAGTACTTC. Protein product: CASSLLGGGEQYF. Together with reference TRBV5-8 and TRBJ2-7, the CDR3 gives the full variable domain: EAGVTQSPTHLIKTRGQQATLRCSPISGHTSVYWYQQALGLGLQFLLWYDEGEERNRGNFPPRFSGRQFPNYSSELNVNALELEDSALYLCASSLLGGGEQYFGPGTRLTVT.

This chain uses TRBV9 with TRBJ2-7; D may be TRBD1 (9 bases). Germline V gives CDR1 SGDLS, CDR2 YYNGEE. The CDR3 covers 16 residues. V lost 4 bases and J 2 bases, leaving 19 bases between the germline ends. The CDR3 here is CASSTRGGQGAYEQYF. Here the CDR3 DNA reads TGTGCCAGCAGCACCCGGGGGGGACAGGGAGCCTACGAGCAGTACTTC. Full variable domain (outside the CDR3, taken from reference TRBV9 and TRBJ2-7): DSGVTQTPKHLITATGQRVTLRCSPRSGDLSVYWYQQSLDQGLQFLIQYYNGEERAKGNILERFSAQQFPDLHSELNLSSLELGDSALYFCASSTRGGQGAYEQYFGPGTRLTVT.

This chain links TRBV5-6 with TRBJ2-5; 14 bases fit TRBD2. From germline, CDR1 is SGHDT and CDR2 YYEEEE. The CDR3 extends over 16 amino acids. V was clipped by 6 bases and J by 5 bases; unmatched bases: 9. This CDR3 reads CASTPGLAGVDETQYF. The DNA for the CDR3 is TGTGCCAGCACCCCGGGACTAGCGGGAGTAGATGAGACCCAGTACTTC.

The V call is TRBV10-3, the J call TRBJ2-2; 10 nucleotides agree with TRBD2. Germline values: CDR1 ENHRY, CDR2 SYGVKD. With V trimmed by 10 bases and J by 5 bases, 13 bases remained unmatched. This CDR3 spans 16 amino acids. In DNA form, the CDR3 reads TGTGCCAGCGTGGCGGTTTTACTAGCGGGGACCGGGGAGCTGTTTTTT. Translating gives CASVAVLLAGTGELFF.

The table lists this clone with a count of one. CDR3 in DNA: TGTGCCAGCAGCCAAATTGGGGGACAGGGACACAATGAGCAGTTCTTC. Translating it yields CASSQIGGQGHNEQFF. The V and J genes are TRBV4-2 and TRBJ2-1, with 9 bases lining up with TRBD1. The V gene end was trimmed by 2 bases and the J gene end by 5 bases; junction bases not matched to a gene: 7. The CDR3 covers 16 residues. Germline loops: CDR1 LGHNA, CDR2 YNFKEQ.

This chain links TRBV2 with TRBJ1-2; 9 bases are shared with TRBD1. The CDR3 loop spans 15 amino acids. Looked up from germline, CDR1 is SNHLY and CDR2 is FYNNEI. J gave up 0 bases and V 11 bases, and 10 bases lay outside the gene matches. The CDR3 DNA sequence: TGTGCCGAAACGGTACAGGGGGCGTCTAACTATGGCTACACCTTC. Translating it yields CAETVQGASNYGYTF.

As concerns this clone: Other nucleotide sequences from this sample produce the same CDR3. The chain joins TRBV19 to TRBJ1-1, with TRBD1 matching 10 bases. V dropped 3 bases and J dropped 3; count of bases not matched to a gene: 4. CDR1 is LNHDA, CDR2 SQIVND, per germline (reference sequence). This CDR3 comprises 15 residues. CDR3 in amino acids: CASSIDRGRDTEAFF. The CDR3 DNA reads as TGTGCCAGTAGTATCGACAGGGGGCGAGACACTGAAGCTTTCTTT.

V gene TRBV2 combines with J gene TRBJ1-5; possibly TRBD1 for D (5 bases). Germline-derived CDR1 and CDR2 are SNHLY and FYNNEI. The CDR3 totals 13 residues. The ends were cut back, 11 bases at V and 1 base at J, with 12 bases in the middle. Here the CDR3 DNA reads TGTGCCGAAGGGGTAGACAGCAATCAGCCCCAGCATTTT. It specifies CAEGVDSNQPQHF.

Only one count was recorded for this clone. This chain connects TRBV25-1 to TRBJ2-7; 7 bases map to TRBD1. The CDR3 extends over 16 amino acids. CDR1 is MGHDK, CDR2 SYGVNS, per germline. The J segment lost 2 bases and the V segment lost 4 bases, leaving 11 bases of the junction unmatched. The CDR3 sequence: CASSGNSQGKAYEQYF. CDR3 bases: TGTGCCAGCAGTGGCAACTCACAGGGGAAAGCCTACGAGCAGTACTTC.

This chain joins TRBV2 and TRBJ1-5; the D is unclear. V lost 5 bases to trimming and J lost 3 bases, with 8 bases between them. The CDR3 has 13 amino acids. Per the germline V gene, CDR1 is SNHLY and CDR2 is FYNNEI. The CDR3 sequence is CASSWTTNQPQHF. In DNA form, the CDR3 reads TGTGCCAGCAGTTGGACCACCAATCAGCCCCAGCATTTT.

This chain uses TRBV9 with TRBJ1-4; D ambiguous. V was clipped by 3 bases and J by 0 bases, with 12 bases between them. The germline CDR1 and CDR2 sequences are SGDLS and YYNGEE. This CDR3 spans 16 amino acids. The CDR3 sequence is CASSAHVQPTNEKLFF. CDR3 nucleotides: TGTGCCAGCAGCGCCCACGTTCAGCCAACTAATGAAAAACTGTTTTTT. Complete variable domain (other parts from reference TRBV9 and TRBJ1-4): DSGVTQTPKHLITATGQRVTLRCSPRSGDLSVYWYQQSLDQGLQFLIQYYNGEERAKGNILERFSAQQFPDLHSELNLSSLELGDSALYFCASSAHVQPTNEKLFFGSGTQLSVL.

The chain joins TRBV7-2 to TRBJ1-2, with 8 positions matching TRBD1. The CDR3 loop spans 17 amino acids. Per germline, CDR1 SGHTA and CDR2 FQGNSA. Trimming at V came to 1 base and at J to 7 bases, leaving 14 bases not matched to a gene. The CDR3 nucleotides read TGTGCCAGCAGCTTAGACGGGGCGCGGCAGGGGGCTGGTGGCTACACCTTC. This translates into CASSLDGARQGAGGYTF.

The CDR3 region has the DNA TGCGCCAGCAGCCAAGAGACGGCGCTGAGCGGGGCCTACGAGCAGTACTTC. Amino acid sequence: CASSQETALSGAYEQYF. The gene calls are TRBV4-1 and TRBJ2-7; 7 bases are a match to TRBD2. Germline assignment: CDR1 MGHRA and CDR2 YSYEKL. With V trimmed by 0 bases and J by 2 bases, 10 bases remained unmatched. CDR3 size: 17 residues.

The chain carries TRBV6-6 and TRBJ1-1, with a weak D call TRBD1 (6 bases). V was shortened by 0 bases and J by 5 bases, with 13 bases between the two germline ends. The CDR3 length is 15 residues. In germline, CDR1 is MNHNY, CDR2 SVGAGI (reference sequence). CDR3 residues: CASSYSTGGGTEAFF. As DNA, the CDR3 is TGTGCCAGCAGTTACTCGACCGGGGGCGGGACTGAAGCTTTCTTT.

This clone was seen only once. The chain uses TRBV25-1 and TRBJ1-2, with a possible D match to TRBD1 (5 bases). CDR1 and CDR2 from the germline V gene are MGHDK and SYGVNS. CDR3 length: 15 residues. V lost 3 bases and J lost 5, with 16 bases in between. The CDR3 spells CASSDGGGGAYGYTF. CDR3 nucleotides: TGTGCCAGCAGTGATGGGGGGGGAGGTGCTTATGGCTACACCTTC.

V usage is TRBV6-4 and J usage is TRBJ2-1, with a weak D call TRBD2 (5 bases). Trimming removed 0 bases from V and 1 base from J, with 10 bases in between. The germline CDR1 and CDR2 sequences are MRHNA and SNTAGT. This CDR3 contains 16 residues. The CDR3 bases are TGTGCCAGCAGTGACTCGCCTAGCTTTTCCTACAATGAGCAGTTCTTC. Translated, it gives CASSDSPSFSYNEQFF.

V usage is TRBV6-1 and J usage is TRBJ2-3; D ambiguous. V dropped 10 bases and J dropped 6 bases, with 11 bases sitting between them. Per germline, CDR1 MNHNS and CDR2 SASEGT. The CDR3 spans 11 residues. CDR3 amino acids: CATRGLDTQYF. The CDR3 region has the DNA TGTGCCACCCGCGGCCTGGATACGCAGTATTTT.

The V gene is TRBV11-2, the J gene TRBJ2-7; the D is unclear. The germline V and J ends were trimmed by 0 bases and 3 bases, with 15 bases remaining between them. Germline V gives CDR1 SGHAT, CDR2 FQNNGV. The CDR3 loop spans 16 amino acids. The CDR3 sequence: CASSLEMEQTFYEQYF. CDR3 DNA: TGTGCCAGCAGCTTAGAGATGGAACAGACCTTCTACGAGCAGTACTTC.

The rearrangement uses TRBV4-1 and TRBJ2-5, with D possibly matching TRBD1 (5 bases). Germline-derived CDR1 and CDR2 are MGHRA and YSYEKL. The CDR3 has 14 amino acids. The germline V and J ends were trimmed by 4 bases and 4 bases, with 13 bases remaining between them. CDR3 loop: CASSPQGIRETQYF. In DNA, the CDR3 is TGCGCCAGCAGCCCCCAGGGCATTCGAGAGACCCAGTACTTC.

The CDR3 bases are TGCAGCGTTGTATCGGTAGGGCAGTCCGACGAGCAGTACTTC. Amino acid sequence: CSVVSVGQSDEQYF. The chain uses TRBV29-1 and TRBJ2-7; no clear D gene. Germline CDR1 SQVTM, CDR2 ANQGSEA. With 4 bases removed from V and 5 bases from J, the gap between germline ends came to 18 bases. The CDR3 is 14 amino acids.

The gene calls are TRBV9 and TRBJ1-3; D is possibly TRBD1 (5 bases). There are 14 residues in the CDR3. The germline gives CDR1 SGDLS, CDR2 YYNGEE. V dropped 0 bases and J dropped 2 bases, with 6 bases sitting between them. CDR3 sequence reads: CASSVGGTGNTIYF. The CDR3 region has the DNA TGTGCCAGCAGCGTAGGGGGGACTGGAAACACCATATATTTT.

V is TRBV27 and J is TRBJ2-5, with 9 positions matching TRBD1. J was trimmed by 1 base and V by 5 bases; bases with no gene match: 14. The CDR3 spans 18 residues. Germline CDR1 reads MNHEY; CDR2 reads SMNVEV (reference sequence). DNA of the CDR3: TGTGCCAGCAGTAGGTGGACAGGGGCGGCGAGGGTCCAAGAGACCCAGTACTTC. Residues: CASSRWTGAARVQETQYF.